This is a list of T cell receptor beta chains from one sample in a study of OX40 agonist ivuxolimab in advanced cancers. Produced via immunoSEQ multiplex PCR; TCRdb's table is partial and in-frame only. Found here are about 38,000 clones, around 87% of them singletons; the top ten hold 32%. The source material was CD4+ or CD8+ T cells sorted from blood, sampled in a trial of the OX40 agonist ivuxolimab. Receptor source: an adult with an advanced solid tumor such as melanoma, head and neck, liver or kidney cancer. CDR3s include the opening cysteine and the closing phenylalanine or tryptophan. The D gene is left open where the match is weak. A clone size is listed for some rows: how often the clone was seen (once, few, many), or a class if it is expanded.

v_call	cdr3_length	j_call	d_call	clone_size	cdr3_nt	cdr3_aa
TRBV5-1	16	TRBJ1-6	TRBD1	.	TGCGCCAGCAGCTCCGACAGGGGGCTAGATAATTCACCCCTCCACTTT	CASSSDRGLDNSPLHF
TRBV6-5	15	TRBJ1-5	.	.	TGTGCCAGCAGTTACAAACCTTATAGCAATCAGCCCCAGCATTTT	CASSYKPYSNQPQHF
TRBV6-1	14	TRBJ2-5	.	.	TGTGCCAGCAGTGAGGGGCCTTTTGGGGAGACCCAGTACTTC	CASSEGPFGETQYF
TRBV2	12	TRBJ2-7	.	.	TGTGCCAGCACGGCACCGAGGTCCGAGCAGTACTTC	CASTAPRSEQYF
TRBV7-7	15	TRBJ2-5	.	.	TGTGCTAGCAGCTTAGGTCTGAACAGCCAAGAGACCCAGTACTTC	CASSLGLNSQETQYF
TRBV10-3	17	TRBJ2-7	TRBD2	.	TGTGCCCCAAAGGGATTAGCGGGAGGTCACATCTCCTACGAGCAGTACTTC	CAPKGLAGGHISYEQYF
TRBV7-2	14	TRBJ2-5	.	.	TGTGCCAGCAGCGTCCAGATGTACCAAGAGACCCAGTACTTC	CASSVQMYQETQYF
TRBV5-1	23	TRBJ2-3	.	.	TGCGCCAGCAGAGTAGGACAGGGGTATTTGGGTACTAGCGGAAGAAGGAGCACAGATACGCAGTATTTT	CASRVGQGYLGTSGRRSTDTQYF
TRBV28	14	TRBJ1-1	TRBD1	.	TGTGCCAGCATCCCAGGGGGGCTGAACACTGAAGCTTTCTTT	CASIPGGLNTEAFF
TRBV15	15	TRBJ2-7	.	.	TGTGCCACCAGCAGAGATATTGACAGATCCTACGAGCAGTACTTC	CATSRDIDRSYEQYF
TRBV28	13	TRBJ1-2	.	.	TGTGCCAGCAGTTTGAGCGCATTTGGTGGCTACACCTTC	CASSLSAFGGYTF
TRBV9	14	TRBJ2-7	.	.	TGTGCCAGCAGCGTATCAACAGGGAGTGGCGAGCAGTACTTC	CASSVSTGSGEQYF
TRBV5-4	14	TRBJ1-2	.	.	TGTGCCAGCAGCTGGGGGGATTTGAACTATGGCTACACCTTC	CASSWGDLNYGYTF
TRBV7-9	15	TRBJ2-7	TRBD2	.	TGTGCCAGCAGCTTAGCTGGCCTAGCGGGCAACGAGCAGTACTTC	CASSLAGLAGNEQYF
TRBV7-2	17	TRBJ2-2	.	.	TGTGCCAGCAGCTTAGCGCGGGCAGGGGGGTTCGCCGGGGAGCTGTTTTTT	CASSLARAGGFAGELFF
TRBV7-7	13	TRBJ2-7	.	.	TGTGCTAGCAGCTCAGGGAACTCGGACGAGCAGTACTTC	CASSSGNSDEQYF
TRBV29-1	13	TRBJ2-3	.	.	TGCAGCGTTGAGGGGCAGTTCACAGATACGCAGTATTTT	CSVEGQFTDTQYF
TRBV29-1	14	TRBJ2-2	.	.	TGCAGCGCTGGGTCCGGGAGAGCTACCGGGGAGCTGTTTTTT	CSAGSGRATGELFF
TRBV2	13	TRBJ1-2	.	.	TGTGCCAGCAGGTCAGAGCCTAACTATGGCTACACCTTC	CASRSEPNYGYTF
TRBV7-2	14	TRBJ2-1	.	.	TGTGCCAGCAGTTTGGGGGGCCGTGGGAATGAGCAGTTCTTC	CASSLGGRGNEQFF
TRBV7-9	15	TRBJ1-5	.	.	TGTGCCAGCAGCTTTGGGGGCCTTAGCAATCAGCCCCAGCATTTT	CASSFGGLSNQPQHF
TRBV7-6	16	TRBJ2-2	.	.	TGTGCCAGCAGCTTACGGCGGGGCCCGAACACCGGGGAGCTGTTTTTT	CASSLRRGPNTGELFF
TRBV4-2	17	TRBJ2-1	TRBD2	.	TGTGCCAGCAGCCAAGATAAGGCTAGCGGGCGTAACAATGAGCAGTTCTTC	CASSQDKASGRNNEQFF
TRBV12-5	13	TRBJ2-7	TRBD2	.	TGTGCTAGTGGTAGTAGCGGGAGCTACGGGCAGTACTTC	CASGSSGSYGQYF
TRBV25-1	13	TRBJ2-2	TRBD1	.	TGTGCCAGCCTGGACAGGGCCCCCGGGGAGCTGTTTTTT	CASLDRAPGELFF
TRBV5-1	18	TRBJ1-1	TRBD1	.	TGCGCCAGCAGCCAATACGCCGGGACAGGGGGCCGGAGGACTGAAGCTTTCTTT	CASSQYAGTGGRRTEAFF
TRBV29-1	12	TRBJ2-2	.	.	TGCAGCGGTGACACTTACACCGGGGAGCTGTTTTTT	CSGDTYTGELFF
TRBV9	15	TRBJ2-1	.	few	TGTGCCAGCAGCGTTCTCTTAACAGGTTTTAGTGAGCAGTTCTTC	CASSVLLTGFSEQFF
TRBV6-5	13	TRBJ2-5	.	once	TGTGCCAGCAGACCTCGGTCGAGGGTGCCCCAGTACTTC	CASRPRSRVPQYF
TRBV19	13	TRBJ2-1	.	.	TGTGCCAGTAGTATAGGCAGATACAATGAGCAGTTCTTC	CASSIGRYNEQFF
TRBV2	13	TRBJ2-5	.	.	TGTGCCAGCAGTGCCCCACAGCAAGAGACCCAGTACTTC	CASSAPQQETQYF
TRBV20-1	10	TRBJ2-3	.	.	TGCAGTGCTAGGTTAGATACGCAGTATTTT	CSARLDTQYF
TRBV6-4	11	TRBJ1-2	.	.	TGTGCCAGCAGTGAAGGGAGTGGCTACACCTTC	CASSEGSGYTF
TRBV7-9	13	TRBJ2-5	.	.	TGTGCCAGCAGCTTATTTCTGGGGGAGACCCAGTACTTC	CASSLFLGETQYF
TRBV6-1	12	TRBJ2-7	.	.	TGTGCCAGCCTAGGCATCTCCTACGAGCAGTACTTC	CASLGISYEQYF
TRBV6-4	17	TRBJ2-2	TRBD2	.	TGTGCCAGTAAGGGACTAGCGGGGGAGCCGAACACCGGGGAGCTGTTTTTT	CASKGLAGEPNTGELFF
TRBV18	14	TRBJ2-2	.	.	TGTGCCAGCTCACGAGAGAGGGACATCGGGGAGCTGTTTTTT	CASSRERDIGELFF
TRBV11-2	13	TRBJ2-2	TRBD2	.	TGTGCCAGCAGCCCTAGCGGGGCCGGGGAGCTGTTTTTT	CASSPSGAGELFF
TRBV7-3	14	TRBJ1-6	.	.	TGTGCCAGCAGCTTAACCCATGAGCATTCACCCCTCCACTTT	CASSLTHEHSPLHF
TRBV29-1	15	TRBJ2-5	.	.	TGCAGCGTTGTTATTGGGTGGGGGAGGCAAGAGACCCAGTACTTC	CSVVIGWGRQETQYF
TRBV18	14	TRBJ2-7	TRBD1	.	TGTGCCAGCTCACCACCGACAGGGGCGGACGAGCAGTACTTC	CASSPPTGADEQYF
TRBV7-2	17	TRBJ1-5	.	.	TGTGCCAGCAGCTCGAGTGGGGGGCCCCGATACGATCAGCCCCAGCATTTT	CASSSSGGPRYDQPQHF
TRBV4-1	12	TRBJ2-5	.	.	TGCGCCAGCAGCCATGGAACGGAGACCCAGTACTTC	CASSHGTETQYF
TRBV7-7	12	TRBJ2-1	.	.	TGTGCCAGCAGCCCAATTAGCAGGGAGCAGTTCTTC	CASSPISREQFF
TRBV4-1	15	TRBJ2-1	TRBD1	once	TGCGCCAGCAGCCAAGGACAGGGGGGGAAGGATGAGCAGTTCTTC	CASSQGQGGKDEQFF
TRBV9	18	TRBJ2-7	TRBD2	.	TGTGCCAGCAGCTCTAGAGGGGAGGCTAGCGGGAGGGGGTACGAGCAGTACTTC	CASSSRGEASGRGYEQYF
TRBV10-3	14	TRBJ1-5	TRBD1	.	TGTGCCATGTGGACAGGGGATATTGGTCAGCCCCAGCATTTT	CAMWTGDIGQPQHF
TRBV10-3	16	TRBJ2-3	.	.	TGTGCCATCAGGGCCCGTGGTAGCGGATCCACAGATACGCAGTATTTT	CAIRARGSGSTDTQYF
TRBV4-1	13	TRBJ2-2	.	.	TGCGCCAGCAGCCAAGTGAGGGCCGGGGAGCTGTTTTTT	CASSQVRAGELFF
TRBV28	17	TRBJ2-3	TRBD2	.	TGTGCCAGCAGCCAACCGGGACTAGCGGGGGGGGGTGGTACGCAGTATTTT	CASSQPGLAGGGGTQYF
TRBV7-2	14	TRBJ2-3	TRBD2	.	TGTGCCAGCAGCAGTAGCGGGGGGGATGATACGCAGTATTTT	CASSSSGGDDTQYF
TRBV6-1	13	TRBJ2-7	.	few	TGTGCCAGCAGTGTGATGGTGACCTACGAGCAGTACTTC	CASSVMVTYEQYF
TRBV19	15	TRBJ2-7	.	.	TGTGCCAGTAGTATCTCCGGCCATAGACCCTACGAGCAGTACTTC	CASSISGHRPYEQYF
TRBV14	16	TRBJ1-1	.	.	TGTGCCAGCAGCCAAGAATGGGGCGCGATGAACACTGAAGCTTTCTTT	CASSQEWGAMNTEAFF
TRBV7-6	15	TRBJ1-2	TRBD1	.	TGTGCCAGCAGCTTAGGCGGACAGGGGGCGTACGGCTACACCTTC	CASSLGGQGAYGYTF